Shown below are 23 T cell receptor beta chains from a single sample sequenced in a study of T cells expressing NK-cell markers. TCRdb re-called the 5' RACE reads, yielding one record per CDR3 amino acid sequence without DNA. The table lists roughly 300,000 distinct CDR3 sequences, with more than 3.5% in the top ten. The sequenced material came from blood T cells: a sorted CD56 or NKG2C T cell subset, CD4+ or CD8+ T cells, or bulk PBMC T cells (not recorded which). These receptors were obtained from a woman between 18 and 70 years old in good health.

V is TRBV6-2 or TRBV6-3 and J is TRBJ2-6; TCRdb reports TRBD2, a call that lacks DNA to check it against. CDR1 and CDR2 from the germline V gene are MNHEY and SVGEGT. The CDR3 runs to 17 residues. The CDR3 reads CASSGLAGVAGANVLTF.

The chain combines TRBV12-3 or TRBV12-4 with TRBJ2-3. The CDR3 runs 13 residues. The CDR3 region is CASSRSGADTQYF.

The chain links TRBV29-1 to TRBJ1-1. Germline loops: CDR1 SQVTM, CDR2 ANQGSEA. The CDR3 length is 12 residues. The CDR3 is CSVGTVNTEAFF.

The chain joins TRBV11-1 to TRBJ2-1. The CDR3 is 12 residues long. The germline gives CDR1 SGHAT, CDR2 FQDESV (reference sequence). The chain's CDR3 is CASSFRDNEQFF.

The V call is TRBV20-1, the J call TRBJ1-5; TCRdb selects TRBD1, and the lack of DNA leaves this call unchecked. CDR3 length equals 15 residues. CDR1 is DFQATT, CDR2 SNEGSKA, per germline (reference sequence). CDR3: CSARDPAGVGQPQHF.

The J gene is TRBJ2-5, the V gene TRBV7-2. CDR1 and CDR2 from the germline V gene are SGHTA and FQGNSA. The CDR3 covers 13 residues. The CDR3: CASSFSNQETQYF. The entire variable domain, with the rest obtained from reference TRBV7-2 and TRBJ2-5, is as follows: GAGVSQSPSNKVTEKGKDVELRCDPISGHTALYWYRQSLGQGLEFLIYFQGNSAPDKSGLPSDRFSAERTGGSVSTLTIQRTQQEDSAVYLCASSFSNQETQYFGPGTRLLVL.

The chain is built from TRBV7-7 and TRBJ1-4; TCRdb's D call of TRBD1 is untestable without DNA. Germline values: CDR1 SSHAT, CDR2 FNYEAQ (reference sequence). CDR3 length equals 15 residues. The CDR3 sequence: CASSLGGQTNEKLFF.

The chain combines TRBV7-2 with TRBJ2-2; the TCRdb D gene call, TRBD1, has no DNA to confirm it. This CDR3 spans 15 amino acids. Germline CDR1 reads SGHTA; CDR2 reads FQGNSA. CDR3 amino acids: CASSIHRGQGGELFF.

The chain uses TRBV7-2 and TRBJ2-1; TCRdb calls TRBD2, which cannot be checked without DNA. The germline gives CDR1 SGHTA, CDR2 FQGNSA. CDR3 length: 14 amino acids. CDR3 sequence reads: CASSPKGLAKKQFF. Filled out from reference TRBV7-2 and TRBJ2-1, the complete variable domain reads GAGVSQSPSNKVTEKGKDVELRCDPISGHTALYWYRQSLGQGLEFLIYFQGNSAPDKSGLPSDRFSAERTGGSVSTLTIQRTQQEDSAVYLCASSPKGLAKKQFFGPGTRLTVL.

J is TRBJ2-1 and V is TRBV12-3 or TRBV12-4. CDR3 length: 14 residues. CDR3 sequence reads: CASSVASSYNEQFF.

The chain uses TRBV20-1 and TRBJ2-1; as DNA is missing, the TRBD1 call by TCRdb cannot be tested. Germline assignment: CDR1 DFQATT and CDR2 SNEGSKA (reference sequence). This CDR3 contains 12 residues. The CDR3 here is CSASRGLDEQFF.

The CDR3 sequence is CASSDYSEQFF. The chain joins TRBV5-1 to TRBJ2-1. This CDR3 has 11 residues. CDR1 and CDR2 (germline): SGHRS, YFSETQ.

The chain uses TRBV7-2 and TRBJ1-2. Germline loops: CDR1 SGHTA, CDR2 FQGNSA. This CDR3 region has 13 residues. The CDR3 region is CASSLEPLGGYTF.

This rearrangement joins TRBV6-2 or TRBV6-3 to TRBJ2-5; TCRdb reports TRBD1, a call that lacks DNA to check it against. The CDR3 has 15 residues. Germline V lookup: CDR1 MNHEY, CDR2 SVGEGT. The CDR3 spells CASSSNRDSQETQYF.

This chain connects TRBV5-4 to TRBJ2-3; TCRdb indicates TRBD2, and absent DNA this call remains unverified. The CDR3 consists of 16 residues. CDR1 is SGHNT and CDR2 is YYREEE in the germline V gene (reference sequence). CDR3 residues: CASSPGLAQGPDTQYF.

The chain couples TRBV12-3 or TRBV12-4 to TRBJ2-5. This CDR3 has 14 residues. The CDR3 protein is CASSFQPTGETQYF.

The gene calls are TRBV12-3 or TRBV12-4 and TRBJ2-7; no DNA is available, so the TRBD1 call from TCRdb remains unchecked. This CDR3 comprises 13 residues. CDR3 loop: CASSLDTDYEQYF.

The chain uses TRBV20-1 and TRBJ2-7; TCRdb picks TRBD1, but there is no DNA to check that call. This CDR3 contains 15 residues. Per the germline V gene, CDR1 is DFQATT and CDR2 is SNEGSKA (reference sequence). CDR3 amino acids: CSARDGAGPSYEQYF.

V gene TRBV7-3 combines with J gene TRBJ1-1; TCRdb's assignment of TRBD1 cannot be checked, as there is no DNA. Germline lookup yields CDR1 SGHTA and CDR2 FQGTGA. The CDR3 has 15 residues. CDR3 amino acids: CASSFSGTENTEAFF.

The chain's CDR3 is CAASGGHSSYNEQFF. This rearrangement joins TRBV27 to TRBJ2-1; the TCRdb D gene call, TRBD2, has no DNA to confirm it. The CDR3 covers 15 residues. The germline gives CDR1 MNHEY, CDR2 SMNVEV (reference sequence).

The chain employs TRBV7-7 and TRBJ2-1; the TRBD1 assignment by TCRdb is unverifiable without DNA. CDR1 SSHAT and CDR2 FNYEAQ come from the germline V gene (reference sequence). The CDR3 is made up of 14 amino acids. CDR3 in amino acids: CASSLVGTGAEQFF. Looking up the rest from reference TRBV7-7 and TRBJ2-1 gives the full variable domain: GAGVSQSPRYKVTKRGQDVTLRCDPISSHATLYWYQQALGQGPEFLTYFNYEAQPDKSGLPSDRFSAERPEGSISTLTIQRTEQRDSAMYRCASSLVGTGAEQFFGPGTRLTVL.

CDR3 sequence reads: CASSPDAVGSYEQYF. The chain combines TRBV12-3 or TRBV12-4 with TRBJ2-7; no DNA is available, so the TRBD1 call from TCRdb remains unchecked. The CDR3 runs to 15 residues.

V is TRBV20-1 and J is TRBJ1-5; TCRdb's D call of TRBD1 is untestable without DNA. The CDR3 loop spans 13 amino acids. Germline values: CDR1 DFQATT, CDR2 SNEGSKA (reference sequence). CDR3 amino acids: CSAISGGNQPQHF.